The 30 T cell receptor beta chains given below trace back to one sample, sequenced in a study of radiotherapy plus CTLA-4 blockade in lung cancer. Clones were sequenced by immunoSEQ multiplex PCR, and TCRdb holds only the in-frame ones, with some missing. The sample lists tens of thousands of clones, about 88% seen once, with 6% to 8.5% in the top ten. Sequenced here: peripheral blood, sampled from a patient treated with radiotherapy plus ipilimumab. The source of these receptors is a human donor with non-small cell lung cancer whose response to radiotherapy plus ipilimumab could not be evaluated.

V and J are TRBV6-6 and TRBJ1-1; TRBD1 matches 9 bases. This CDR3 is 14 amino acids long. V trimming: 1 base; J trimming: 5 bases; junction bases outside the gene matches: 2. CDR1 and CDR2 from the germline V gene are MNHNY and SVGAGI (reference sequence). In DNA, the CDR3 is TGTGCCAGCAGTTACTGGACAGGGGTAACTGAAGCTTTCTTT. Protein product: CASSYWTGVTEAFF.

The chain has TRBV6-1 and TRBJ2-4; TRBD1 agrees at 8 bases. V lost 3 bases to trimming and J lost 2 bases; unmatched junction nucleotides: 3. CDR3 size: 15 residues. Germline V CDR1 and CDR2: MNHNS, SASEGT. In nucleotides, the CDR3 is TGTGCCAGCAGTGACCAGGGGGCGACCAAAAACATTCAGTACTTC. Amino acid sequence: CASSDQGATKNIQYF.

The chain joins TRBV28 to TRBJ2-2; a possible D gene is TRBD2 (6 bases). The CDR3 spans 16 residues. V was clipped by 4 bases and J by 3 bases, with 15 bases between them. CDR1 MDHEN and CDR2 SYDVKM come from the germline V gene. CDR3 loop: CASSSLTRGDTGELFF. CDR3 nucleotides: TGTGCCAGCAGTTCCCTGACTAGAGGGGACACCGGGGAGCTGTTTTTT. Variable domain in full (rest from reference TRBV28 and TRBJ2-2): DVKVTQSSRYLVKRTGEKVFLECVQDMDHENMFWYRQDPGLGLRLIYFSYDVKMKEKGDIPEGYSVSREKKERFSLILESASTNQTSMYLCASSSLTRGDTGELFFGEGSRLTVL.

J is TRBJ2-1 and V is TRBV5-1; 10 bases match TRBD2. The trim removed 6 bases at V and 12 bases at J, leaving 18 bases unmatched. Germline loops: CDR1 SGHRS, CDR2 YFSETQ. The CDR3 runs 16 residues. In DNA form, the CDR3 reads TGCGCCAGCACCTCGGGAAGCGGGGGGGTACGGGACGGGCAGTTCTTC. Translated, it gives CASTSGSGGVRDGQFF.

The chain carries TRBV6-4 and TRBJ2-3, with 10 bases aligning to TRBD2. V was clipped by 5 bases and J by 6 bases; unmatched bases: 5. CDR3 length: 14 residues. CDR1 and CDR2 from the germline V gene are MRHNA and SNTAGT. The CDR3 protein is CASSPSGGGDTQYF. Written as DNA, the CDR3 is TGTGCCAGCAGTCCTAGCGGGGGAGGGGATACGCAGTATTTT.

The chain is built from TRBV29-1 and TRBJ2-5; TRBD1 matches 7 bases. The CDR3 loop spans 13 amino acids. Germline trimming cut 1 base from V and 4 bases from J; bases unmatched to any gene: 3. Germline values: CDR1 SQVTM, CDR2 ANQGSEA. The CDR3 DNA is TGCAGCGTTGAAGCGTACAGGGGAGAGACCCAGTACTTC. It translates to CSVEAYRGETQYF.

This chain connects TRBV5-6 to TRBJ1-2; D ambiguous. The CDR3 is 15 amino acids. V was trimmed by 7 bases and J by 5 bases, leaving 21 bases between them. The germline gives CDR1 SGHDT, CDR2 YYEEEE. CDR3 bases: TGTGCCAGCCGTTCCGCGGCAGACCTAAGTTATGGCTACACCTTC. It encodes CASRSAADLSYGYTF.

J is TRBJ2-3 and V is TRBV30; 9 bases agree with TRBD2. The J segment lost 0 bases and the V segment lost 2 bases, leaving 6 bases of the junction unmatched. CDR1 is GTSNPN and CDR2 is SVGIG in the germline V gene (reference sequence). The CDR3 runs to 16 residues. The CDR3 region is CAWSSAAGGSTDTQYF. The CDR3 DNA reads TGTGCCTGGAGTAGTGCGGCGGGAGGGAGCACAGATACGCAGTATTTT.

The rearrangement uses TRBV7-9 and TRBJ2-2; TRBD1 agrees at 10 bases. The CDR3 is 16 amino acids. Per the germline V gene, CDR1 is SEHNR and CDR2 is FQNEAQ (reference sequence). J was trimmed by 6 bases and V by 1 base; bases with no gene match: 5. CDR3 residues: CASSLGRGQGAGELFF. DNA of the CDR3: TGTGCCAGCAGCTTAGGGCGCGGACAGGGGGCCGGGGAGCTGTTTTTT.

This clone was observed a few times. The chain employs TRBV9 and TRBJ2-3; the match to TRBD2 covers 9 bases. The CDR3 extends over 17 amino acids. Germline assignment: CDR1 SGDLS and CDR2 YYNGEE. Germline trimming cut 2 bases from V and 9 bases from J; bases unmatched to any gene: 16. The CDR3 here is CASSVGLLRGGTDTQYF. The CDR3 DNA is TGTGCCAGCAGCGTGGGCCTCCTGCGGGGGGGTACCGACACGCAGTATTTT.

This chain connects TRBV28 to TRBJ2-7; 7 bases are a match to TRBD1. The germline V gene encodes CDR1 MDHEN and CDR2 SYDVKM. Trimming cost V 5 bases and J 3 bases; bases outside gene matches: 10. The CDR3 extends over 15 amino acids. CDR3 loop: CASSRSVAGGYEQYF. Written as DNA, the CDR3 is TGTGCCAGCAGTAGGAGCGTCGCAGGGGGCTACGAGCAGTACTTC.

The genes are TRBV5-4 and TRBJ1-1; 10 nucleotides agree with TRBD1. Trimming cost V 6 bases and J 4 bases; bases outside gene matches: 6. The CDR3 loop spans 14 amino acids. Germline CDR1 and CDR2: SGHNT and YYREEE (reference sequence). The CDR3 loop reads CASTLRDRGTEAFF. The CDR3 coding sequence is TGTGCCAGCACTTTACGGGACAGGGGCACTGAAGCTTTCTTT.

This clone turned up a few times. This rearrangement joins TRBV6-5 to TRBJ1-6; 11 nucleotides match TRBD1. CDR1 is MNHEY, CDR2 SVGAGI, per germline. CDR3 length equals 15 residues. V trimming: 2 bases; J trimming: 7 bases; junction bases outside the gene matches: 1. The CDR3 loop reads CASSYGDRGNSPLHF. CDR3 DNA sequence: TGTGCCAGCAGTTACGGGGACAGGGGGAATTCACCCCTCCACTTT.

The chain is built from TRBV4-3 and TRBJ1-1; weak D call: TRBD1 (6 bases). From germline, CDR1 is LGHNA and CDR2 YSLEER. V lost 0 bases, J lost 4 bases, and 9 bases lay in between. This CDR3 has 14 residues. The CDR3: CASSQDSRGTEAFF. The CDR3 DNA reads TGCGCCAGCAGCCAAGATTCCAGGGGCACTGAAGCTTTCTTT.

This chain uses TRBV5-6 with TRBJ2-4; TRBD2 agrees at 10 bases. The CDR3 has 16 residues. V was pared by 1 base and J by 6 bases, with 7 bases of the junction left unmatched. CDR1 is SGHDT, CDR2 YYEEEE, per germline. The CDR3 DNA reads as TGTGCCAGCAGCTTGAGCGGGAGGGCTCGGGTAAACATTCAGTACTTC. The encoded protein is CASSLSGRARVNIQYF.

V is TRBV6-1 and J is TRBJ1-2, with 7 bases fitting TRBD1. Germline CDR1 and CDR2: MNHNS and SASEGT. CDR3 length equals 13 residues. V lost 0 bases to trimming and J lost 10 bases; unmatched junction nucleotides: 5. The chain's CDR3 is CASSEARQGDYTF. DNA for the CDR3: TGTGCCAGCAGTGAAGCGCGACAGGGAGACTACACCTTC.

This clone showed up just once. The chain carries TRBV28 and TRBJ1-6; 9 bases fit TRBD1. Germline V gene data show CDR1 as MDHEN and CDR2 as SYDVKM. The CDR3 sequence is 12 residues long. V lost 9 bases to trimming and J lost 7 bases; unmatched junction nucleotides: 1. The CDR3 sequence: CASGQGNSPLHF. The CDR3 DNA is TGTGCCAGTGGACAGGGGAATTCACCCCTCCACTTT.

The rearrangement links TRBV5-6 to TRBJ2-7; the D is unclear. Germline loops: CDR1 SGHDT, CDR2 YYEEEE. The germline V and J ends were trimmed by 1 base and 5 bases, with 4 bases remaining between them. This CDR3 contains 11 residues. The chain's CDR3 is CASSLYNEQYF. The CDR3 DNA sequence: TGTGCCAGCAGCTTGTACAACGAGCAGTACTTC.

The chain couples TRBV7-8 to TRBJ2-5, with D perhaps TRBD2 (7 bases). Trimming took 5 bases from V and 1 from J, leaving 23 bases between them. Per the germline V gene, CDR1 is SGHVS and CDR2 is FQNEAQ. This CDR3 is built from 18 residues. This CDR3 is CASSLEGGNLRSQETQYF. CDR3 nucleotide sequence: TGTGCCAGCAGCCTCGAGGGGGGGAACCTACGGAGCCAAGAGACCCAGTACTTC.

This rearrangement joins TRBV6-6 to TRBJ2-2, with a possible D match to TRBD1 (5 bases). The germline CDR1 and CDR2 sequences are MNHNY and SVGAGI (reference sequence). Trimming left V 5 bases short and J 7 bases short, with 20 bases between. The CDR3 spans 16 residues. Written as DNA, the CDR3 is TGTGCCAGCAGTCGCAGGGATTCTTTGGCTGGCGGGGAGCTGTTTTTT. Translated: CASSRRDSLAGGELFF.

This rearrangement joins TRBV5-1 to TRBJ2-2, with 10 bases lining up with TRBD2. Trimming removed 4 bases from V and 8 bases from J; junction bases left unmatched: 14. The CDR3 has 17 residues. Germline V gene lookup returns CDR1 SGHRS and CDR2 YFSETQ. The CDR3 bases are TGCGCCAGCAGCACCAGGAGCGGGGGGGCCGATAATGGGGAGCTGTTTTTT. It encodes CASSTRSGGADNGELFF.

The chain has TRBV18 and TRBJ2-1; 13 bases fit TRBD2. Looked up from germline, CDR1 is KGHSH and CDR2 is LQKENI. The V and J ends lost 1 base and 7 bases, in that order; junction bases with no gene match: 4. The CDR3 sequence is 16 residues long. CDR3 amino acids: CASSPRTSGGWNEQFF. CDR3 DNA sequence: TGTGCCAGCTCACCACGGACTAGCGGGGGCTGGAATGAGCAGTTCTTC.

This chain uses TRBV18 with TRBJ2-4; weak D call: TRBD2 (6 bases). Deletions cut 3 bases from V and 6 bases from J, with 15 bases between. CDR1 and CDR2 (germline): KGHSH, LQKENI. CDR3 length: 15 amino acids. CDR3 nucleotides: TGTGCCAGCTCACCTAACGGGGGACGAGGAAACATTCAGTACTTC. Encoded protein: CASSPNGGRGNIQYF.

V is TRBV9 and J is TRBJ1-1, with 7 positions matching TRBD1. Losses at the gene ends were 4 bases for V and 2 bases for J; bases not matched to a gene: 11. Per germline, CDR1 SGDLS and CDR2 YYNGEE. This CDR3 contains 16 residues. The CDR3 spells CASSPAAGTDNTEAFF. The CDR3 nucleotides read TGTGCCAGCAGCCCGGCAGCCGGGACAGATAACACTGAAGCTTTCTTT. The full variable domain, completed using reference TRBV9 and TRBJ1-1, is DSGVTQTPKHLITATGQRVTLRCSPRSGDLSVYWYQQSLDQGLQFLIQYYNGEERAKGNILERFSAQQFPDLHSELNLSSLELGDSALYFCASSPAAGTDNTEAFFGQGTRLTVV.

The rearrangement joins TRBV18 to TRBJ1-2, with 8 bases identical to TRBD1. CDR3 length: 14 residues. Per germline, CDR1 KGHSH and CDR2 LQKENI. V was clipped by 5 bases and J by 3 bases; unmatched bases: 5. The CDR3 loop is CASSKTGDYYGYTF. Here the CDR3 DNA reads TGTGCCAGCTCAAAGACAGGGGACTACTATGGCTACACCTTC.

The rearrangement joins TRBV20-1 to TRBJ2-3; D is uncertain. Germline assignment: CDR1 DFQATT and CDR2 SNEGSKA (reference sequence). V gave up 6 bases and J gave up 6 bases, with 10 bases separating them. CDR3 size: 11 residues. The CDR3 region is CSAPRRDTQYF. The CDR3 DNA reads TGCAGTGCCCCCCGTCGGGATACGCAGTATTTT.

The chain recombines TRBV2 with TRBJ1-6; TRBD1 aligns across 8 bases. Losses at the gene ends were 4 bases for V and 10 bases for J; bases not matched to a gene: 6. This CDR3 contains 14 residues. In germline, CDR1 is SNHLY, CDR2 FYNNEI. CDR3 region: CASSVTGGGSPLHF. The CDR3 region has the DNA TGTGCCAGCAGTGTAACAGGGGGGGGGTCACCCCTCCACTTT.

The chain uses TRBV18 and TRBJ2-2, with D unresolved. The CDR3 sequence is 15 residues long. Germline V gene lookup returns CDR1 KGHSH and CDR2 LQKENI. The V end was cut by 2 bases, the J end by 1 base, with 8 bases between. The CDR3 DNA reads as TGTGCCAGCTCACCAGAAGGCGGGAACACCGGGGAGCTGTTTTTT. It specifies CASSPEGGNTGELFF. The variable domain in full, completed from reference TRBV18 and TRBJ2-2, reads NAGVMQNPRHLVRRRGQEARLRCSPMKGHSHVYWYRQLPEEGLKFMVYLQKENIIDESGMPKERFSAEFPKEGPSILRIQQVVRGDSAAYFCASSPEGGNTGELFFGEGSRLTVL.

This clone showed up just once. This sequence joins TRBV5-1 and TRBJ2-7; 9 nucleotides align to TRBD1. The germline V gene has CDR1 SGHRS and CDR2 YFSETQ. The CDR3 sequence is 14 residues long. The trim removed 5 bases at V and 1 base at J, leaving 4 bases unmatched. In nucleotides, the CDR3 is TGCGCCAGCAGGACCGGGACAGGGTCCTACGAGCAGTACTTC. This gives the protein CASRTGTGSYEQYF.

This CDR3 is CASSHSGGTYEQYF. The CDR3 DNA reads as TGTGCCAGCAGCCATAGCGGGGGGACCTACGAGCAGTACTTC. The chain recombines TRBV14 with TRBJ2-7; 10 bases line up with TRBD2. The CDR3 has 14 residues. V gave up 3 bases and J gave up 2 bases; unmatched junction bases: 1. Germline V lookup: CDR1 SGHDN, CDR2 FVKESK.